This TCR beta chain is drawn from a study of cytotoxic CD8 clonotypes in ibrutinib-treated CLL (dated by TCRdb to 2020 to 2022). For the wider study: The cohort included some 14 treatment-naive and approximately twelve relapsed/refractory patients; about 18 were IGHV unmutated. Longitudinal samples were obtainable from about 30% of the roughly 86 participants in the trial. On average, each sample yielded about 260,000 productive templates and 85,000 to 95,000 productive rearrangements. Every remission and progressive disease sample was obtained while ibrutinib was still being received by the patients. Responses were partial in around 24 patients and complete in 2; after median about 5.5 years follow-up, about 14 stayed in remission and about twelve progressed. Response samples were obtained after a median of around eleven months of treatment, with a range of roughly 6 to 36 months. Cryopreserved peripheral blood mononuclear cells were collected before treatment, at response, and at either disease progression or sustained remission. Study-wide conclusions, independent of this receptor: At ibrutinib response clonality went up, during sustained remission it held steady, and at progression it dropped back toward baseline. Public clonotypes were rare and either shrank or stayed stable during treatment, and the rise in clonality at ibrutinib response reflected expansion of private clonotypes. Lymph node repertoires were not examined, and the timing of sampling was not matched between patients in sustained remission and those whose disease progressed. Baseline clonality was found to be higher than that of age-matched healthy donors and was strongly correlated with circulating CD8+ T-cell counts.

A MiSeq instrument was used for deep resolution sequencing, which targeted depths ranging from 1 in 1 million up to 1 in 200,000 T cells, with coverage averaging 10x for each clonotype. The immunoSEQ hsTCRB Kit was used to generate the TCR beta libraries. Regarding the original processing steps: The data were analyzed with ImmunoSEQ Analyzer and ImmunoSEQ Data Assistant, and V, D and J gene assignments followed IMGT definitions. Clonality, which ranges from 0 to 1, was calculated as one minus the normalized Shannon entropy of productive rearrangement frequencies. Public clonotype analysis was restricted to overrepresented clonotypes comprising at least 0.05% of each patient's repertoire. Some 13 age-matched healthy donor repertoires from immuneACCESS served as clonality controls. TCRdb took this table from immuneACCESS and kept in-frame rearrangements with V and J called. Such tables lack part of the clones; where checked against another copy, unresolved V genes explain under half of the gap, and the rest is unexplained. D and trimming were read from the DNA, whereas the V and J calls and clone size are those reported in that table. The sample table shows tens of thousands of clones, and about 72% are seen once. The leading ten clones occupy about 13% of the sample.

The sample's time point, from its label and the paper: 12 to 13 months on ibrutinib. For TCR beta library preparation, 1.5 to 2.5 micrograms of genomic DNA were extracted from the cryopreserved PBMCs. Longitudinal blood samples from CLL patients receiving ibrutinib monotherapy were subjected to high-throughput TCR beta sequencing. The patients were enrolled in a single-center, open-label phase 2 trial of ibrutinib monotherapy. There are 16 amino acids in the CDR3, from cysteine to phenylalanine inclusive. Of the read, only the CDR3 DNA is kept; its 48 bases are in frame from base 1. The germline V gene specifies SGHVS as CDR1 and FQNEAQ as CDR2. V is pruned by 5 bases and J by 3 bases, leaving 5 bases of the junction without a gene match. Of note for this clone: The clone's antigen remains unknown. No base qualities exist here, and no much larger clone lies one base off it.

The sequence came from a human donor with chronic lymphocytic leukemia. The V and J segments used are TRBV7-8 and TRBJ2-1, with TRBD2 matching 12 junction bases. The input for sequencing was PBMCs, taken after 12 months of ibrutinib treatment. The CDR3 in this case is CASSLGTSGLYNEQFF. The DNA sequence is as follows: TGTGCCAGCAGCCTCGGGACTAGCGGGCTCTACAATGAGCAGTTCTTC.